Listed below are T cell receptor beta chains from one sample, sequenced in a study of cytomegalovirus exposure and HLA in healthy donors. Profiling relied on immunoSEQ multiplex PCR, and the TCRdb table lists in-frame clones only, not all of them. The sample includes 150,000 to 200,000 clones, just under 80% seen only once; the top ten take 2.5% to 3.5%. Sample: PBMCs. Receptor source: a woman aged 45-65 years in good health and CMV-seropositive. The conserved cysteine and the conserved F or W are not part of the CDR3 here. Expanded clones are given a class, and other clones once, few, many or no size at all.

clone_size: .; j_call: TRBJ1-2; v_call: TRBV4-3; cdr3_aa: ASSQKQGALYGYT
clone_size: .; j_call: TRBJ2-1; v_call: TRBV5-6; cdr3_aa: ASSFPAGTSATNEQF
clone_size: .; j_call: TRBJ2-7; v_call: TRBV5-1; cdr3_aa: ASSLGQGGKEEQY
clone_size: .; j_call: TRBJ2-3; v_call: TRBV5-4; cdr3_aa: ASSPTQVLAGGRNTQY
clone_size: .; j_call: TRBJ2-2; v_call: TRBV6-1; cdr3_aa: ASSEIASGWGYTGELF
clone_size: .; j_call: TRBJ1-2; v_call: TRBV4-2; cdr3_aa: ASSQVGGTGSIYGYT
clone_size: .; j_call: TRBJ1-2; v_call: TRBV7-2; cdr3_aa: ASRFNGGSYGYT
clone_size: .; j_call: TRBJ1-5; v_call: TRBV15; cdr3_aa: ATSGPSRRAGEPQH
clone_size: few; j_call: TRBJ1-3; v_call: TRBV13; cdr3_aa: ASSLSMTGGYTIY
clone_size: .; j_call: TRBJ1-1; v_call: TRBV28; cdr3_aa: ASSQTGGTNTEAF
clone_size: .; j_call: TRBJ2-2; v_call: TRBV7-6; cdr3_aa: ASSPSTTTGELF
clone_size: .; j_call: TRBJ2-7; v_call: TRBV29-1; cdr3_aa: SVESPFHSYEQY
clone_size: .; j_call: TRBJ2-5; v_call: TRBV6-5; cdr3_aa: ASIKSRGAETQY
clone_size: .; j_call: TRBJ2-7; v_call: TRBV29-1; cdr3_aa: SVGRLAGEQY
clone_size: .; j_call: TRBJ2-5; v_call: TRBV5-1; cdr3_aa: ASSTQAQETQY
clone_size: once; j_call: TRBJ2-3; v_call: TRBV6-5; cdr3_aa: ASSYSGGGADTQY
clone_size: .; j_call: TRBJ1-1; v_call: TRBV18; cdr3_aa: ASSPRQGETEAF
clone_size: .; j_call: TRBJ2-3; v_call: TRBV30; cdr3_aa: AWGRISTDTQY
clone_size: .; j_call: TRBJ2-1; v_call: TRBV9; cdr3_aa: ASSVGDSRTQF
clone_size: .; j_call: TRBJ2-1; v_call: TRBV9; cdr3_aa: ASSLGTSGNSYNEQF
clone_size: .; j_call: TRBJ1-2; v_call: TRBV6-1; cdr3_aa: ASSERGSVPPVGYGYT
clone_size: .; j_call: TRBJ1-5; v_call: TRBV30; cdr3_aa: AWAGRSNQPQH
clone_size: .; j_call: TRBJ1-1; v_call: TRBV2; cdr3_aa: ASSGQGYTEAF
clone_size: .; j_call: TRBJ2-1; v_call: TRBV4-3; cdr3_aa: ASSQEGGTGPGNEQF
clone_size: .; j_call: TRBJ1-2; v_call: TRBV7-9; cdr3_aa: ASSLGGTGGYT